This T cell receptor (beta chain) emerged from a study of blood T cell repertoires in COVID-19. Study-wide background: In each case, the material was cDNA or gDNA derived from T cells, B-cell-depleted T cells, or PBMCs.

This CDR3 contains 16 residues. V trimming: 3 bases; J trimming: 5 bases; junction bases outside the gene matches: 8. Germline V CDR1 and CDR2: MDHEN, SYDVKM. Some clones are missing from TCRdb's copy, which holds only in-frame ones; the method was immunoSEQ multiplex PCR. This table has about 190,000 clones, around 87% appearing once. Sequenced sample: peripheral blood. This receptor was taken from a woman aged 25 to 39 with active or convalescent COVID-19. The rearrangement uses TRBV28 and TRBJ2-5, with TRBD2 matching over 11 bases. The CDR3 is CASSLIAGGRKETQYF. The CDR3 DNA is TGTGCCAGCAGTTTGATAGCGGGAGGGCGGAAGGAGACCCAGTACTTC.